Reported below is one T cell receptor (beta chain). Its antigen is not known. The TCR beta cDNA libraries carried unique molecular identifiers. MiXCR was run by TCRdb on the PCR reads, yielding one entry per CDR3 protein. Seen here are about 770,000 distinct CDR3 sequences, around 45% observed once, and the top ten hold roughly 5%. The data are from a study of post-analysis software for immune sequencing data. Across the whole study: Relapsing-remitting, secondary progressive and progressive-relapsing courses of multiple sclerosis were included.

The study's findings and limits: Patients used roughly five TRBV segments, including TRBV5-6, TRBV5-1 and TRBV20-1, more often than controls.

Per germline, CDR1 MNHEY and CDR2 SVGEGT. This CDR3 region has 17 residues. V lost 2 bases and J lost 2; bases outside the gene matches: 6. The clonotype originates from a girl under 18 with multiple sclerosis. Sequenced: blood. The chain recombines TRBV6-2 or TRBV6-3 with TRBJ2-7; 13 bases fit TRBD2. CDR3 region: CASSYPTSGRVTYEQYF. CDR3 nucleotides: TGTGCCAGCAGTTACCCCACTAGCGGGAGGGTTACCTACGAGCAGTACTTC.